The TCR beta chain described here comes from a study of cytomegalovirus exposure and HLA in healthy donors. The study ran its PCR with 60 Vbeta and 13 Jbeta primers. Method: immunoSEQ multiplex PCR; TCRdb's copy keeps in-frame clones and lacks some. Of roughly 130,000 clones listed, approximately 72% were seen once; the top ten hold approximately 1.4%. Every donor was a healthy person donating bone marrow. Each donor was nominally healthy when sampled (though unrecorded immune exposures were likely). The sample holds a few counts of this clone. Its cognate antigen is unknown. The CDR3 has 16 amino acids. Trimming cost V 4 bases and J 5 bases; bases outside gene matches: 12. In germline, CDR1 is MGHRA, CDR2 YSYEKL. General study results and limits: TCR beta chains numbering more than 150 were designated cytomegalovirus-associated.

Sequencing was done on a sample of PBMCs. This sequence originates from a man aged 18 to 35 in good health and CMV-seronegative. The J gene is TRBJ2-7, the V gene TRBV4-1, with 9 bases identical to TRBD1. CDR3 sequence: CASSLRDRAGLDEQYF. CDR3 coding DNA: TGCGCCAGCAGCCTACGGGACAGGGCGGGTCTCGACGAGCAGTACTTC.